A single sample is the source of the 19 T cell receptor beta chains below, sequenced in a study of blood T cell repertoires in COVID-19. TCRdb's table, derived via immunoSEQ multiplex PCR, lists solely in-frame clones and lacks some. The sample has 200,000 to 250,000 clones, roughly four fifths seen once. The sequencing input was PBMCs or T cells enriched from blood (not recorded which). The receptors stem from a man in his forties who had recovered from COVID-19.

The J gene is TRBJ2-5, the V gene TRBV9; TRBD2 aligns across 9 bases. V shed 6 bases, J shed 4 bases, and the junction held 4 bases outside the gene matches. The CDR3 contains 13 residues. Germline V gene sequence: CDR1 SGDLS, CDR2 YYNGEE. The CDR3 sequence: CASTPGLAETQYF. The CDR3 nucleotides are TGTGCCAGCACCCCGGGACTAGCAGAGACCCAGTACTTC.

The chain combines TRBV30 with TRBJ1-2; D is possibly TRBD1 (6 bases). CDR1 and CDR2 from the germline V gene are GTSNPN and SVGIG (reference sequence). V was pared by 0 bases and J by 4 bases, with 12 bases between. The CDR3 extends over 14 amino acids. Written as DNA, the CDR3 is TGTGCCTGGAGTGTAAACAGGGATTTCTATGGCTACACCTTC. Protein: CAWSVNRDFYGYTF.

This chain connects TRBV12-3 or TRBV12-4 to TRBJ2-3; possible D gene TRBD2, 6 bases. The CDR3 contains 13 residues. V was cut by 4 bases and J by 1 base, with 6 bases left in between. The CDR3 DNA sequence: TGTGCCAGCAGTTGGAGGGGCACAGATACGCAGTATTTT. Amino acid sequence: CASSWRGTDTQYF.

V usage is TRBV11-2 and J usage is TRBJ1-1; TRBD1 matches at 9 bases. Per germline, CDR1 SGHAT and CDR2 FQNNGV. V gave up 1 base and J gave up 6 bases; unmatched junction bases: 6. CDR3 length: 15 amino acids. The CDR3 coding sequence is TGTGCCAGCAGCTTAGGGACAGGGGAGGTAGCTGAAGCTTTCTTT. This gives the protein CASSLGTGEVAEAFF. The whole variable domain, remainder taken from reference TRBV11-2 and TRBJ1-1, is EAGVAQSPRYKIIEKRQSVAFWCNPISGHATLYWYQQILGQGPKLLIQFQNNGVVDDSQLPKDRFSAERLKGVDSTLKIQPAKLEDSAVYLCASSLGTGEVAEAFFGQGTRLTVV.

This chain links TRBV7-6 with TRBJ2-2; D not resolved. CDR1 is SGHVS, CDR2 FNYEAQ, per germline. There are 14 residues in the CDR3. Trimming took off 2 bases at V and 6 bases at J, with 10 bases between the two ends. CDR3 bases: TGTGCCAGCAGCTTAATAGGCCAGGCCGGGGAGCTGTTTTTT. It specifies CASSLIGQAGELFF.

The chain uses TRBV5-1 and TRBJ1-1; D is undetermined. The CDR3 is 13 residues long. Looked up from germline, CDR1 is SGHRS and CDR2 is YFSETQ. The V end was cut by 4 bases, the J end by 4 bases, with 11 bases between. The CDR3 DNA reads TGCGCCAGCAGCCGAAACCTATTCACTGAAGCTTTCTTT. Encoded protein: CASSRNLFTEAFF.

The chain recombines TRBV7-9 with TRBJ2-1, with 7 positions matching TRBD2. Germline lookup yields CDR1 SEHNR and CDR2 FQNEAQ (reference sequence). The CDR3 is 14 residues long. V lost 2 bases, J lost 3 bases, and 1 base stayed unmatched. CDR3: CASSLRDYYNEQFF. The CDR3 bases are TGTGCCAGCAGCTTAAGGGACTACTACAATGAGCAGTTCTTC.

V is TRBV23-1 and J is TRBJ2-5; TRBD1 matches 9 bases. TRBV23-1 is an ORF, and what it does is uncertain. Germline trimming cut 0 bases from V and 4 bases from J; bases unmatched to any gene: 9. The CDR3 runs 17 residues. CDR3 nucleotide sequence: TGCGCCAGCAGTCAATCGGGGCCACAGGGGGCTCGAGAGACCCAGTACTTC. The encoded protein is CASSQSGPQGARETQYF.

The chain uses TRBV3-1 (or the pseudogene TRBV3-2) and TRBJ2-7; 10 positions match TRBD1. V was clipped by 7 bases and J by 6 bases; unmatched bases: 9. CDR1 is LGHDT, CDR2 YNNKEL, per germline (reference sequence). CDR3 length: 14 residues. In nucleotides, the CDR3 is TGTGCCAGCACCCTCGGACAGGGGGAGGCCGAGCAGTACTTC. It encodes CASTLGQGEAEQYF.

The genes are TRBV9 and TRBJ2-2; perhaps TRBD1 as D (6 bases). This CDR3 region has 16 residues. V lost 5 bases to trimming and J lost 3 bases, with 17 bases between them. CDR1 and CDR2 (germline): SGDLS, YYNGEE. Here the CDR3 DNA reads TGTGCCAGCAGGGGAACCACAGGGAGCGACACCGGGGAGCTGTTTTTT. It codes for CASRGTTGSDTGELFF.

This rearrangement joins TRBV21-1 to TRBJ2-1; the table's D call TRBD2 went unverified against the DNA. TRBV21-1 represents a pseudogene. The length of the CDR3 is 16 residues. The CDR3 reads CASSSTGEGEYNEQFF. The CDR3 DNA is TGTGCCAGCAGCTCAACGGGGGAGGGGGAATACAATGAGCAGTTCTTC.

This clone was seen only once. The chain combines TRBV12-3 or TRBV12-4 with TRBJ2-7; no firm D call. The CDR3 covers 12 residues. Trimming left V 1 base short and J 3 bases short, with 4 bases between. This CDR3 is CASSLDFYEQYF. CDR3 nucleotide sequence: TGTGCCAGCAGTTTAGACTTCTACGAGCAGTACTTC.

V and J are TRBV12-3 or TRBV12-4 and TRBJ1-4; D gene uncertain. Trimming removed 8 bases from V and 1 base from J, with 5 bases in between. CDR3 length: 12 residues. Written as DNA, the CDR3 is TGTGCCAGCGGAGTAACTAATGAAAAACTGTTTTTT. It codes for CASGVTNEKLFF.

In DNA, the CDR3 is TGTGCCAGCAGCCCTCAGAGCGCGGGGTCCCTCCACTTT. Its translation is CASSPQSAGSLHF. The rearrangement uses TRBV9 and TRBJ1-6; D is unclear. Trimming removed 4 bases from V and 14 bases from J, with 16 bases in between. Germline lookup yields CDR1 SGDLS and CDR2 YYNGEE. The CDR3 is made up of 13 amino acids.

J is TRBJ2-7 and V is TRBV2; a weak D match, TRBD2 (6 bases). The germline CDR1 and CDR2 sequences are SNHLY and FYNNEI. The ends were cut back, 11 bases at V and 2 bases at J, with 16 bases in the middle. The CDR3 has 13 amino acids. This chain's CDR3 is CARGGTGAYEQYF. The CDR3 DNA reads TGTGCCCGAGGAGGGACTGGGGCCTACGAGCAGTACTTC.

This clone appeared a single time. The chain employs TRBV25-1 and TRBJ2-2, with D maybe TRBD2 (5 bases). V dropped 1 base and J dropped 8 bases, with 17 bases sitting between them. The CDR3 runs to 16 residues. Germline CDR1 MGHDK, CDR2 SYGVNS. CDR3 sequence reads: CASSEWHSRAGGELFF. The CDR3 nucleotides are TGTGCCAGCAGTGAATGGCACTCGAGGGCTGGAGGGGAGCTGTTTTTT.

V gene TRBV6-4 combines with J gene TRBJ2-1; 8 nucleotides agree with TRBD2. CDR3 size: 16 residues. Germline assignment: CDR1 MRHNA and CDR2 SNTAGT. V was pared by 6 bases and J by 0 bases, with 7 bases of the junction left unmatched. The CDR3 coding sequence is TGTGCCAGCAGCCCCGGGAGGGGGGGCTCCTACAATGAGCAGTTCTTC. Protein sequence: CASSPGRGGSYNEQFF.

The V call is TRBV13, the J call TRBJ2-2, with D maybe TRBD1 (6 bases). CDR3 length: 16 residues. Germline CDR1 and CDR2: PRHDT and FYEKMQ (reference sequence). V lost 5 bases and J 0 bases, leaving 13 bases between the germline ends. The CDR3 region is CASSPRRGTNTGELFF. The CDR3, as DNA: TGTGCCAGCAGCCCGCGAAGGGGGACGAACACCGGGGAGCTGTTTTTT.

The sample holds one count of this clone. The chain couples TRBV18 to TRBJ2-3; 8 bases align to TRBD1. Per germline, CDR1 KGHSH and CDR2 LQKENI. With 5 bases clipped from V and 3 bases from J, the junction kept 7 bases outside the gene matches. This CDR3 region has 15 residues. CDR3 loop: CASSNDRGLTDTQYF. The CDR3 DNA sequence: TGTGCCAGCTCAAACGACAGGGGTTTGACAGATACGCAGTATTTT.